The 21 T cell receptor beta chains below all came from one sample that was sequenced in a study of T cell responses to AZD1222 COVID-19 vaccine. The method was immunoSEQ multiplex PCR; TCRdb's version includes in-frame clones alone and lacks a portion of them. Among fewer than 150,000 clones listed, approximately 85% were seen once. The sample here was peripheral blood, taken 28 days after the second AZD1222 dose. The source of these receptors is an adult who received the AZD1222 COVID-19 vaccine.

The CDR3 sequence: CASSYKGDRPLEKLFF. CDR3 in DNA: TGTGCCAGCAGTTACAAGGGAGATCGCCCACTTGAAAAACTGTTTTTT. The chain carries TRBV6-5 and TRBJ1-4; D unclear. Germline CDR1 and CDR2: MNHEY and SVGAGI. The CDR3 runs to 16 residues. V was clipped by 2 bases and J by 7 bases, with 17 bases between them.

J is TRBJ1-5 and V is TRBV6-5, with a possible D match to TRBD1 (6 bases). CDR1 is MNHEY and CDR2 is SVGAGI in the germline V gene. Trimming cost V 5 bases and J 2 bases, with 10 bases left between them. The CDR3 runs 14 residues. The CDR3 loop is CASSKGVGNQPQHF. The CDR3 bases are TGTGCCAGCAGTAAGGGGGTTGGCAATCAGCCCCAGCATTTT.

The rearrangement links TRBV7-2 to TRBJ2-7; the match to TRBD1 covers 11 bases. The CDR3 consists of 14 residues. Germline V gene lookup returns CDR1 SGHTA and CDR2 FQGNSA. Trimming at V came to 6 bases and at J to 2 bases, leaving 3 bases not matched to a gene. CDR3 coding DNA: TGTGCCAGCAGAAGGACAGGGGGCCCCTACGAGCAGTACTTC. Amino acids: CASRRTGGPYEQYF.

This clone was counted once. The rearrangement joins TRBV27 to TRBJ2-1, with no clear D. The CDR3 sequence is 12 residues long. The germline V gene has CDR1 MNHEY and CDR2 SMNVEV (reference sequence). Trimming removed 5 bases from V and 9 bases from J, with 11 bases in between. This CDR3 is CASSLLGSEQFF. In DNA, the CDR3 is TGTGCCAGCAGTCTCCTAGGGTCTGAGCAGTTCTTC.

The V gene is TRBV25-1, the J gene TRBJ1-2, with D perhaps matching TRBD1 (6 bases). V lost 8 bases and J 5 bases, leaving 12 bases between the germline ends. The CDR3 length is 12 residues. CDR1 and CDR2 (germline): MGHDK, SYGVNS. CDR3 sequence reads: CASQDRRYGYTF. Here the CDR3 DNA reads TGTGCCAGCCAAGACAGGAGATATGGCTACACCTTC.

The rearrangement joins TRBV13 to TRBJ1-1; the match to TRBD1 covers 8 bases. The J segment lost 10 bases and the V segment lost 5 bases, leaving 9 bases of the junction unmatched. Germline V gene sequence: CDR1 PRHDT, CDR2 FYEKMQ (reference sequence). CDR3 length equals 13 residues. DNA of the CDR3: TGTGCCAGCAGCCCCAGGGGGCAGTCGGCAGCTTTCTTT. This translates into CASSPRGQSAAFF.

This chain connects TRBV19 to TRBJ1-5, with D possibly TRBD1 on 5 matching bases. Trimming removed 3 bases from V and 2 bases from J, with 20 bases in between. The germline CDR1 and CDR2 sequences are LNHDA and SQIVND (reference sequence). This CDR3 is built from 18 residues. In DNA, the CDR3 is TGTGCCAGTAGTATTCATATAACCAGGAGGGGTGGCAATCAGCCCCAGCATTTT. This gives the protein CASSIHITRRGGNQPQHF.

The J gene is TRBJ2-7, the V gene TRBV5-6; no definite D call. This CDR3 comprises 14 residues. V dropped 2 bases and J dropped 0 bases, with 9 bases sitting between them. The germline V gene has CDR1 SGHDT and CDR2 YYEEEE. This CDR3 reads CASSFGMDSYEQYF. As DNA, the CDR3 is TGTGCCAGCAGCTTCGGCATGGACTCCTACGAGCAGTACTTC.

The DNA of the CDR3 is TGTGCCAGCAGCACGACTTTAAACACTGAAGCTTTCTTT. Amino acids: CASSTTLNTEAFF. This sequence joins TRBV11-2 and TRBJ1-1; D remains ambiguous. Germline CDR1 and CDR2: SGHAT and FQNNGV. There are 13 residues in the CDR3. V was shortened by 5 bases and J by 2 bases, with 9 bases between the two germline ends. Variable domain in full (rest from reference TRBV11-2 and TRBJ1-1): EAGVAQSPRYKIIEKRQSVAFWCNPISGHATLYWYQQILGQGPKLLIQFQNNGVVDDSQLPKDRFSAERLKGVDSTLKIQPAKLEDSAVYLCASSTTLNTEAFFGQGTRLTVV.

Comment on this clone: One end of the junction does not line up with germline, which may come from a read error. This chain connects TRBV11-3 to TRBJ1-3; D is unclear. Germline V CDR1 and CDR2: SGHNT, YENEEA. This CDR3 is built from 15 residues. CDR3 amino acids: CASCLRANSGNTIYF. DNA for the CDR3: TGTGCCAGCTGCTTGAGGGCCAACTCTGGAAACACCATATATTTT. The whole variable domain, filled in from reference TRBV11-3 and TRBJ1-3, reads EAGVVQSPRYKIIEKKQPVAFWCNPISGHNTLYWYLQNLGQGPELLIRYENEEAVDDSQLPKDRFSAERLKGVDSTLKIQPAELGDSAVYLCASCLRANSGNTIYFGEGSWLTVV.

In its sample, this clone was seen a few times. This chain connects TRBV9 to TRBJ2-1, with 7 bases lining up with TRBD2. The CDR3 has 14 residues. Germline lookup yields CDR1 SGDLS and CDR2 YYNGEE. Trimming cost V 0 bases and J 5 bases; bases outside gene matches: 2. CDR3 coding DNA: TGTGCCAGCAGCGTAGGCGGGGGAAACAATGAGCAGTTCTTC. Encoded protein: CASSVGGGNNEQFF.

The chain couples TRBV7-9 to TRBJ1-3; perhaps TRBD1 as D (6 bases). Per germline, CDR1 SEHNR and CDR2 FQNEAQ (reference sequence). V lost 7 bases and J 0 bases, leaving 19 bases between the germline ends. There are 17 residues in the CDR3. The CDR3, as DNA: TGTGCCAGCATTCTGGGGGCTAATACTAACTCTGGAAACACCATATATTTT. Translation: CASILGANTNSGNTIYF. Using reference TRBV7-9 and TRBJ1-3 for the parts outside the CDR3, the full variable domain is DTGVSQNPRHKITKRGQNVTFRCDPISEHNRLYWYRQTLGQGPEFLTYFQNEAQLEKSRLLSDRFSAERPKGSFSTLEIQRTEQGDSAMYLCASILGANTNSGNTIYFGEGSWLTVV.

The CDR3 DNA reads TGCGCCAGCAGCTTGGACCACAAACAGGGGGAAATGGGCTACACCTTC. Its translation: CASSLDHKQGEMGYTF. The V and J genes are TRBV5-1 and TRBJ1-2; 8 nucleotides align to TRBD1. Germline V gene sequence: CDR1 SGHRS, CDR2 YFSETQ. The CDR3 has 16 amino acids. J was trimmed by 8 bases and V by 0 bases; bases with no gene match: 12.

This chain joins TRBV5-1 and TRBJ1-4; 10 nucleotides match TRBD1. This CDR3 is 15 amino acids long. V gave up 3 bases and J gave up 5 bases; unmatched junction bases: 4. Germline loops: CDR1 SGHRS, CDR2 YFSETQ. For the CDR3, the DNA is TGCGCCAGCAGCTCGGAGGGACAGGGGAATGAAAAACTGTTTTTT. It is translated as CASSSEGQGNEKLFF.

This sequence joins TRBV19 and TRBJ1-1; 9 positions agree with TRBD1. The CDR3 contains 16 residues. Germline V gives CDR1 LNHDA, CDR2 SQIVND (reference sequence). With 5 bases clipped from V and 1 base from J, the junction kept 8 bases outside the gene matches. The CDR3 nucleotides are TGTGCCAGTAGTTCGTTGGACAGGGGCTGGAACACTGAAGCTTTCTTT. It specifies CASSSLDRGWNTEAFF.

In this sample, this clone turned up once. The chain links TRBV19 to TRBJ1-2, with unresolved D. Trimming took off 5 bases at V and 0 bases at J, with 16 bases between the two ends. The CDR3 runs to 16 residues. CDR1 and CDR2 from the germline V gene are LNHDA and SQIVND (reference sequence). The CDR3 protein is CASSSGPTSSNYGYTF. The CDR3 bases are TGTGCCAGTAGTTCGGGCCCAACTTCATCTAACTATGGCTACACCTTC.

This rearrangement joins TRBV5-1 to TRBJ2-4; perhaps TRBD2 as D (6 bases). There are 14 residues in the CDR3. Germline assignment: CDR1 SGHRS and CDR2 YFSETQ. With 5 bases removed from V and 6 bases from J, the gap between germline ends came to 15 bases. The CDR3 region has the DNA TGCGCCAGCAGTAATCCCGGGGGAGCAAACATTCAGTACTTC. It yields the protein CASSNPGGANIQYF.

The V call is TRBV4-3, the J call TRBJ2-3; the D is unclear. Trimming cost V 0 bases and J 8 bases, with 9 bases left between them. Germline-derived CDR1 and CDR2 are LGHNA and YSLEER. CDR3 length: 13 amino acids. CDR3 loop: CASSQDRALTQYF. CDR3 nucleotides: TGCGCCAGCAGCCAAGATCGGGCTCTTACGCAGTATTTT.

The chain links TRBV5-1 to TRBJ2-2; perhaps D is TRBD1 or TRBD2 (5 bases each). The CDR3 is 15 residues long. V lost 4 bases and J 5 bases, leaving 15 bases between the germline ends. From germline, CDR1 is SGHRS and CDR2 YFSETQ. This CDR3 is CASSPPGLDTGELFF. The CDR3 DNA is TGCGCCAGCAGCCCTCCGGGGCTAGATACCGGGGAGCTGTTTTTT.

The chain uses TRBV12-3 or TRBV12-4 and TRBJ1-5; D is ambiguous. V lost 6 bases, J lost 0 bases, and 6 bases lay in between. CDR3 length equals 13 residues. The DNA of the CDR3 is TGTGCCAGCAGCCCAGATAGCAATCAGCCCCAGCATTTT. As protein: CASSPDSNQPQHF.

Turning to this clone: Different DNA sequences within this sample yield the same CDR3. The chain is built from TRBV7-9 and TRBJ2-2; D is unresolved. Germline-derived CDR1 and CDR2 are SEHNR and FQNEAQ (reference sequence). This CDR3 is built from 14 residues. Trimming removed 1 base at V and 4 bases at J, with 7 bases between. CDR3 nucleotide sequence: TGTGCCAGCAGCTTAGGCCTTTCCACCGGGGAGCTGTTTTTT. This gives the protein CASSLGLSTGELFF.